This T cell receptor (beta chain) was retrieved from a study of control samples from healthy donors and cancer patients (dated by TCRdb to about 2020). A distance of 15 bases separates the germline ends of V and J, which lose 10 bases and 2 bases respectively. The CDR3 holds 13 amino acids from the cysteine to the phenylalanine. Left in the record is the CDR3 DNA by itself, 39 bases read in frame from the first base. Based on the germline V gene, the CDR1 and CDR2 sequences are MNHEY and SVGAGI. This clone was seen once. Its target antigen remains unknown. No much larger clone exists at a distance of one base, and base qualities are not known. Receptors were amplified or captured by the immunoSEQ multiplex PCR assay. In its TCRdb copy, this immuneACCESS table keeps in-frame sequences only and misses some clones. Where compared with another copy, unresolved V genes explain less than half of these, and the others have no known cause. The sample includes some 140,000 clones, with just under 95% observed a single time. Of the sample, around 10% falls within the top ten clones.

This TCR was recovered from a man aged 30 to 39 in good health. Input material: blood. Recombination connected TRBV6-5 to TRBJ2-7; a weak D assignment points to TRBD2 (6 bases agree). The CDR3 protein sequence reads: CATGRERTYEQYF. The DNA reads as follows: TGTGCCACCGGCCGGGAGCGCACCTACGAGCAGTACTTC.